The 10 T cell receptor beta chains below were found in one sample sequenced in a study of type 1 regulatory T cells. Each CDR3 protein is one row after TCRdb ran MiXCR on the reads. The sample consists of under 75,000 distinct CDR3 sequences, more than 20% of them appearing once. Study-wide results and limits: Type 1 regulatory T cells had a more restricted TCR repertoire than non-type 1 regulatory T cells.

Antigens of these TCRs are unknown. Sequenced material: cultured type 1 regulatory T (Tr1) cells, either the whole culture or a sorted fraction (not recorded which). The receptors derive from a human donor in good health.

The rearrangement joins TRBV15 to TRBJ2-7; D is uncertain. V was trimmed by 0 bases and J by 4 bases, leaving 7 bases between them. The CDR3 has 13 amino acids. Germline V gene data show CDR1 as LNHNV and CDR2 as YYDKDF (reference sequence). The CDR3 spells CATSRDPLYEQYF. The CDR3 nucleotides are TGTGCCACCAGCAGAGATCCCCTATACGAGCAGTACTTC.

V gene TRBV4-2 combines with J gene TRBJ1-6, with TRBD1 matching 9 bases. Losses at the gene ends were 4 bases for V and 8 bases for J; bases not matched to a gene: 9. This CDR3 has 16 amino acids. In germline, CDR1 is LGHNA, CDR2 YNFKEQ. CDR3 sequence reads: CASSRIPGQGYSPLHF. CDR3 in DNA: TGTGCCAGCAGCCGTATTCCGGGACAGGGTTATTCACCCCTCCACTTT.

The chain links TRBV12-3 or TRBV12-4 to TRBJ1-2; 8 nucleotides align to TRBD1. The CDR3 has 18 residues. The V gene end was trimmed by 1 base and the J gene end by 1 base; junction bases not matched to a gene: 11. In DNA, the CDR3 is TGTGCCAGCAGTTTAGGGGCAGGGGGCGCTTTGGTTAACTATGGCTACACCTTC. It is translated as CASSLGAGGALVNYGYTF.

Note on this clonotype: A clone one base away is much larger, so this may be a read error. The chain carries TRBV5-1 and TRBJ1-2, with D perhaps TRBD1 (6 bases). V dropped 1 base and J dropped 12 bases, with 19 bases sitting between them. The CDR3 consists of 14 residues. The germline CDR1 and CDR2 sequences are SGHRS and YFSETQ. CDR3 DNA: TGCGCCAGCAGCTTGTTGTCTCAGGGGCACGGCCACACCTTC. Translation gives CASSLLSQGHGHTF.

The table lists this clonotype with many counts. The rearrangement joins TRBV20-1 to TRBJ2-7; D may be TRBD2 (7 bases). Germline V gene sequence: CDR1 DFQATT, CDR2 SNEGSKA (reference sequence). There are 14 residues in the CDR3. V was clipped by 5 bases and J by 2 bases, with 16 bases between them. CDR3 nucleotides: TGCAGTGCTGGGGGGGCGATCATAACCTACGAGCAGTACTTC. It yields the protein CSAGGAIITYEQYF.

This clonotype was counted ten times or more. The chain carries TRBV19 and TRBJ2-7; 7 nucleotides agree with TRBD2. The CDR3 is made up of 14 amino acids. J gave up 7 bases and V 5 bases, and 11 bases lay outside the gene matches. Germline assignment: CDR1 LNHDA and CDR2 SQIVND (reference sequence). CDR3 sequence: CASSLQRDSGEQYF. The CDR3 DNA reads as TGTGCCAGTAGTCTACAGCGGGATTCGGGGGAGCAGTACTTC.

The CDR3 DNA reads as TGTGCCAGCGAAATCTCAGGGGCAATCTACGAGCAGTACTTC. Residues: CASEISGAIYEQYF. The genes are TRBV7-9 and TRBJ2-7; D possibly corresponds to TRBD1 (6 bases). This CDR3 comprises 14 residues. CDR1 SEHNR and CDR2 FQNEAQ come from the germline V gene (reference sequence). V lost 8 bases and J lost 3, with 17 bases in between.

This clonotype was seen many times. CDR3 in DNA: TGCGCCAGCGCCGGTACGGTGGGTGAGCAGTTCTTC. Encoded protein: CASAGTVGEQFF. This sequence joins TRBV5-1 and TRBJ2-1; unclear D gene. The CDR3 consists of 12 residues. The V gene lost 7 bases and the J gene lost 9 bases, with 14 bases spanning the gap. Germline assignment: CDR1 SGHRS and CDR2 YFSETQ.

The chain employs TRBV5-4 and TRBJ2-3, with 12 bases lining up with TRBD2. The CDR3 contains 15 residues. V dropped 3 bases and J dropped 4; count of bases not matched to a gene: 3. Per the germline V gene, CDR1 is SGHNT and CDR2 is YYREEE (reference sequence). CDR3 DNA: TGTGCCAGCAGCTCGACTAGCGGGAGCGCAGATACGCAGTATTTT. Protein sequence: CASSSTSGSADTQYF.

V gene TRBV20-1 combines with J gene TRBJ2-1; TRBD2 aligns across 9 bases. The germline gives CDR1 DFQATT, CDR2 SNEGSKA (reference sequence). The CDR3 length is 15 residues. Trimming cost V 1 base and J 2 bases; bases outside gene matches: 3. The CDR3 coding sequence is TGCAGTGCTAGAGGGGCGGGAGGGACCTACAATGAGCAGTTCTTC. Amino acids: CSARGAGGTYNEQFF.